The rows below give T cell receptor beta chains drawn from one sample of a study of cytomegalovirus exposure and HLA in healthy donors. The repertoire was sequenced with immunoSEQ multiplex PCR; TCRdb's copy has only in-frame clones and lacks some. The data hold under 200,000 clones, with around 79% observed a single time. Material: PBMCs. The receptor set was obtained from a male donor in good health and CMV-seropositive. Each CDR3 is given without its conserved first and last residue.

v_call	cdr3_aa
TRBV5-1	ASSTTGGFLETQY
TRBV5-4	ASSATGREQY
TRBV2	ASSRIRDRVEKLF
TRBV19	ASSSGTTYGYT
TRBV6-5	ASRADRDGYGYT
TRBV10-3	AISQGQGLSTTEAF
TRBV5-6	ASSLAARGVTDHYT
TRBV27	ASSSTGQGTYGYT
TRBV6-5	ASTFGQGAYEQY
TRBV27	ASSPGQGYYNEQF
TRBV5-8	ASSLGTSGGAVETQY
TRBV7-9	ASSLGGIGQRGGYT
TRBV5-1	ASSRGGPTEAF
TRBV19	ASSKQGDYGYT
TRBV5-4	ASSFKGAGEKLF
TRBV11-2	ASSNPGTDNQPQH
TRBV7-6	ASSFQRAASTDTQY
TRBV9	ASSVGSSGTTRTGELF
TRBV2	ASSESGTGFTEAF
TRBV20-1	SARIAAEQY
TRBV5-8	ASSNPTGIYGYT
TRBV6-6	ASSSPGTVKNIQY
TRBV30	AWSSGELF
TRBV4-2	ASSLASGGFDEQY
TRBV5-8	ASSSDRVRTLENEKLF
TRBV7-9	SSSLAPQGLDYGYT
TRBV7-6	ASSFPGTTTAQY
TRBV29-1	SVDPRGSSYNEQF
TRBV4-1	ASSQGVEQY
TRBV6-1	ASSTIGTEYNEQF
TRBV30	AWSVFGGSYEQY
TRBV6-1	ASSDPGRRGPETQY
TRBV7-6	ASSPGGTQY
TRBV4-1	ASSQGPPGTMNTEAF
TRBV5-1	ASSNGQGGEQY
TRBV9	ASSVERGGEVNTQY
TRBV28	ASRAPGVELH
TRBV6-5	ASSYSRGRNYGYT
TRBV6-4	ASSAGGHTGELF
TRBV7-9	ASSLVHGGTSGEGEQY
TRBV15	ATSVHPGAGGRDTQY
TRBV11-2	ASSAGLAYEQY
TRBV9	ASSVDGQGFNEQY
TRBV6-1	ASSDLTGNYGYT
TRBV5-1	ASSLALAGAREQF
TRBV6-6	ASSRGDSSNQPQH
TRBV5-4	AGGGGRYNEQF